This T cell receptor (beta chain) came from a study of cytomegalovirus exposure and HLA in healthy donors. Broader study findings: The study flagged approximately 180 TCR beta chains as cytomegalovirus-associated. The later analysis indicated that the majority of CMV-associated TCR beta chains appeared HLA-restricted.

V was clipped by 2 bases and J by 3 bases, with 9 bases between them. The germline V gene encodes CDR1 MDHEN and CDR2 SYDVKM. The CDR3 is 14 residues long. Use of 60 Vbeta and 13 Jbeta primers characterized the PCR. Sequencing used immunoSEQ multiplex PCR; TCRdb keeps in-frame clones, though not all of them. The sample shows under 200,000 clones, 68% of them seen only once. Remarks on this clone: Antigen unknown.

The chain employs TRBV28 and TRBJ2-3; possible D gene TRBD1, 5 bases. The TCR sequence derives from a man in his forties or fifties in good health and CMV-seronegative. The sequencing input was PBMCs. This CDR3 is CASSLETATDTQYF. CDR3 DNA sequence: TGTGCCAGCAGTTTAGAGACAGCTACAGATACGCAGTATTTT.